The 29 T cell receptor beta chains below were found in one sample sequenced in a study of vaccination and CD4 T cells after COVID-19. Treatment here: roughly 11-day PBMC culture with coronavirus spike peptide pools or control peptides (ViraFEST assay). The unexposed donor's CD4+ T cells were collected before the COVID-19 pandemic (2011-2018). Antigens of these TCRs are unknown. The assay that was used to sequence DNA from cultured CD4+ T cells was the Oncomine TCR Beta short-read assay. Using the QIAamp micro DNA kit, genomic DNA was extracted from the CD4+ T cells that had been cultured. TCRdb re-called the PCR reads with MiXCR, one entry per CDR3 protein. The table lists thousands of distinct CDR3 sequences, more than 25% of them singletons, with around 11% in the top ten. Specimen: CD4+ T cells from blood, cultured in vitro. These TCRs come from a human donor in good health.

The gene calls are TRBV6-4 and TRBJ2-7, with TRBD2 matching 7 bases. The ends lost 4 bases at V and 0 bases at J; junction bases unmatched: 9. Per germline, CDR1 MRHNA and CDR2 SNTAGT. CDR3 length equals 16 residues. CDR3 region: CASSVPKRGYSYEQYF. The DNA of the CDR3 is TGTGCCAGCAGTGTGCCCAAGCGGGGTTACTCCTACGAGCAGTACTTC.

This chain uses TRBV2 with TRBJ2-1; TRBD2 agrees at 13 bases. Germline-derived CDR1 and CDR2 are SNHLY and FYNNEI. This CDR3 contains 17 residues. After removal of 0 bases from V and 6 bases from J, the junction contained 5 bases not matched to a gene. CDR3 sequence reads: CASSEARGLAGINEQFF. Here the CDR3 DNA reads TGTGCCAGCAGTGAAGCTAGGGGACTAGCGGGAATCAATGAGCAGTTCTTC. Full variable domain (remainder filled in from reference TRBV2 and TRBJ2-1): EPEVTQTPSHQVTQMGQEVILRCVPISNHLYFYWYRQILGQKVEFLVSFYNNEISEKSEIFDDQFSVERPDGSNFTLKIRSTKLEDSAMYFCASSEARGLAGINEQFFGPGTRLTVL.

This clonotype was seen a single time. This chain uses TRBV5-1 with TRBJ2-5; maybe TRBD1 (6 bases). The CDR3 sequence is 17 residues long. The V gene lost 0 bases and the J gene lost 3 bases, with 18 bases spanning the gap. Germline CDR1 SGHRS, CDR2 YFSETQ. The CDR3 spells CASSLGGQSRGKETQYF. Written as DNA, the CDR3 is TGCGCCAGCAGCTTGGGAGGACAGAGTCGTGGAAAAGAGACCCAGTACTTC.

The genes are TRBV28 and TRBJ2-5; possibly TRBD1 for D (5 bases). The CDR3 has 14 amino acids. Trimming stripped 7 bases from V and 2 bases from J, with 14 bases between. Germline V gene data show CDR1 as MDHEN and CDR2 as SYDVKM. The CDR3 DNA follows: TGTGCCAGCAACCCCTCGGACATACAAGAGACCCAGTACTTC. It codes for CASNPSDIQETQYF.

The DNA for the CDR3 is TGCAGTGCTTCGCCGGGACAGGGGTACAATGAGCAGTTCTTC. Amino acids: CSASPGQGYNEQFF. The V and J genes are TRBV20-1 and TRBJ2-1, with 10 bases matching TRBD1. V lost 5 bases and J lost 4; bases outside the gene matches: 5. Germline CDR1 is DFQATT and CDR2 is SNEGSKA (reference sequence). CDR3 size: 14 residues.

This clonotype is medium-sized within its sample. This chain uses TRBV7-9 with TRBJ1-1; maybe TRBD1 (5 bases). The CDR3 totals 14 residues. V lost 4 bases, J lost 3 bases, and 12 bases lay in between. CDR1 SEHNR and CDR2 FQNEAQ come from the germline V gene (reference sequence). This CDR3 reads CASSSRRVDTEAFF. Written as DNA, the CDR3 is TGTGCCAGCAGCTCTCGCAGGGTCGACACTGAAGCTTTCTTT. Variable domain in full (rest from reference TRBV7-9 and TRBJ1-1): DTGVSQNPRHKITKRGQNVTFRCDPISEHNRLYWYRQTLGQGPEFLTYFQNEAQLEKSRLLSDRFSAERPKGSFSTLEIQRTEQGDSAMYLCASSSRRVDTEAFFGQGTRLTVV.

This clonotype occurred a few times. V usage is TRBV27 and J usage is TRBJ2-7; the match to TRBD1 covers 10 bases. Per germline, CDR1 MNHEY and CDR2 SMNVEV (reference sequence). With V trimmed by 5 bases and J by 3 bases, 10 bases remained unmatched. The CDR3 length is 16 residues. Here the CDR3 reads CASSIPGTGVNYEQYF. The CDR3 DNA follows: TGTGCCAGCAGTATCCCCGGGACAGGGGTTAACTACGAGCAGTACTTC.

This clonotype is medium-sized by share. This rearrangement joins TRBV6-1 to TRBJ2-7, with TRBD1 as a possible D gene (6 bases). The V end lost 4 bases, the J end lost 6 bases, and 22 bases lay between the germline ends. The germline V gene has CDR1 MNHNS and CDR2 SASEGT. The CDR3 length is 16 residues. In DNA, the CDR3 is TGTGCCAGCAGTGTCCGGGTCAGGGACATTCGGGGCGAGCAGTACTTC. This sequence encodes CASSVRVRDIRGEQYF.

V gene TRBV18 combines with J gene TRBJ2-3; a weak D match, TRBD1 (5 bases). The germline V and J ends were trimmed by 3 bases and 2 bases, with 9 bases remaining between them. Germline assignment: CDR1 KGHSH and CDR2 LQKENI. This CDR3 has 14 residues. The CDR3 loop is CASSPRTSTDTQYF. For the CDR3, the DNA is TGTGCCAGCTCACCCAGGACATCCACAGATACGCAGTATTTT.

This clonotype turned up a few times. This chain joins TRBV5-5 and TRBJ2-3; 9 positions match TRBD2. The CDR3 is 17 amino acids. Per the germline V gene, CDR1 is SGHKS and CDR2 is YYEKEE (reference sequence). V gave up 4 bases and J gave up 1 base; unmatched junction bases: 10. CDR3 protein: CASSDLGGGRGTDTQYF. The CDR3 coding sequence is TGTGCCAGCAGCGATCTTGGTGGCGGGAGGGGCACAGATACGCAGTATTTT.

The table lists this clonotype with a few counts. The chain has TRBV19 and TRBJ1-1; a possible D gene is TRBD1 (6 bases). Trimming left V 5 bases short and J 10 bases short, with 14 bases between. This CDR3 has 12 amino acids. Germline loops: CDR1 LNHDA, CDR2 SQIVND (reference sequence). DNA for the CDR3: TGTGCCAGTAGTCCCGACAGGTATTCAGCTTTCTTT. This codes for CASSPDRYSAFF. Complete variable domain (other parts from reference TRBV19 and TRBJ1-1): DGGITQSPKYLFRKEGQNVTLSCEQNLNHDAMYWYRQDPGQGLRLIYYSQIVNDFQKGDIAEGYSVSREKKESFPLTVTSAQKNPTAFYLCASSPDRYSAFFGQGTRLTVV.

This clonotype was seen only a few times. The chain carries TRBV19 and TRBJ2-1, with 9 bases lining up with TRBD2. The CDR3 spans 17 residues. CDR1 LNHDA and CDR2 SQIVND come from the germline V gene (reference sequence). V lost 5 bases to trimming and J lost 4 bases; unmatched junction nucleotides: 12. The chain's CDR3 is CASSGRIGTSSYNEQFF. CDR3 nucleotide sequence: TGTGCCAGTAGTGGACGAATCGGGACTAGCAGTTACAATGAGCAGTTCTTC. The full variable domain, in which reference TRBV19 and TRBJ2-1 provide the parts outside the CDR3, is DGGITQSPKYLFRKEGQNVTLSCEQNLNHDAMYWYRQDPGQGLRLIYYSQIVNDFQKGDIAEGYSVSREKKESFPLTVTSAQKNPTAFYLCASSGRIGTSSYNEQFFGPGTRLTVL.

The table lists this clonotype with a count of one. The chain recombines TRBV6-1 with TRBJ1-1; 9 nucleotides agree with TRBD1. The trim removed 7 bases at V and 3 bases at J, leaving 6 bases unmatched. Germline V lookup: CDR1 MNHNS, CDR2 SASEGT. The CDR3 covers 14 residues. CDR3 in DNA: TGTGCCAGCACTTCACAGGGGGCGCACACTGAAGCTTTCTTT. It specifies CASTSQGAHTEAFF.

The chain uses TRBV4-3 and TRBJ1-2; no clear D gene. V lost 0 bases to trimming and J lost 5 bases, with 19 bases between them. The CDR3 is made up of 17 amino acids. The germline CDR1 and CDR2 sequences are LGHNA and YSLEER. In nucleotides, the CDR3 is TGCGCCAGCAGCCAAGAGCTTTCCCGTCTGACGGATTATGGCTACACCTTC. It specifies CASSQELSRLTDYGYTF.

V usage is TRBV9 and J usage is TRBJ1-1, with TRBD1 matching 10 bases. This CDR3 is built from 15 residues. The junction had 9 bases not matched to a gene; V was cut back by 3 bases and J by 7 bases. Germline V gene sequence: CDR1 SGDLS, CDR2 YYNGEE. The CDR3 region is CASSAAWTGGNEAFF. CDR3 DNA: TGTGCCAGCAGCGCCGCCTGGACAGGGGGAAATGAAGCTTTCTTT.

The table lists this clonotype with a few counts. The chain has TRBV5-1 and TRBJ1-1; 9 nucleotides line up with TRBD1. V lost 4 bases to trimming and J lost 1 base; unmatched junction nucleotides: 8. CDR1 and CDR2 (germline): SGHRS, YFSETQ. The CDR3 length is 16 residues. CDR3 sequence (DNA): TGCGCCAGCAGCACCTCAACAGGGGGCAGGAACACTGAAGCTTTCTTT. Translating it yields CASSTSTGGRNTEAFF. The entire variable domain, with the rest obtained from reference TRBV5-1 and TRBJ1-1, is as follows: KAGVTQTPRYLIKTRGQQVTLSCSPISGHRSVSWYQQTPGQGLQFLFEYFSETQRNKGNFPGRFSGRQFSNSRSEMNVSTLELGDSALYLCASSTSTGGRNTEAFFGQGTRLTVV.

As DNA, the CDR3 is TGTGCCAGCAGCTTAGCGGAAATCAATGAGCAGTTCTTC. It specifies CASSLAEINEQFF. V usage is TRBV7-6 and J usage is TRBJ2-1; D is unresolved. The germline V gene encodes CDR1 SGHVS and CDR2 FNYEAQ. Trimming stripped 0 bases from V and 6 bases from J, with 6 bases between. There are 13 residues in the CDR3.

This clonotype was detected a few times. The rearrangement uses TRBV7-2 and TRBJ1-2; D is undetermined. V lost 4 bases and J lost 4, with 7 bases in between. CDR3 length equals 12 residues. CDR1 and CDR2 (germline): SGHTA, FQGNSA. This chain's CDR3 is CASSSTIYGYTF. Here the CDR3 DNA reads TGTGCCAGCAGCTCTACAATCTATGGCTACACCTTC.

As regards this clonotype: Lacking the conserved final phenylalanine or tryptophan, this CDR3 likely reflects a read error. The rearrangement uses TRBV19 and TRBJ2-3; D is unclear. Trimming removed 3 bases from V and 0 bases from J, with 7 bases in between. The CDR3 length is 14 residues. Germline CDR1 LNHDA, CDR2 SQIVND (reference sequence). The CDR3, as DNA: TGTGCCAGTAGTATCTTAGGAAGCACAGATACGCAGTATCTT. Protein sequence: CASSILGSTDTQYL.

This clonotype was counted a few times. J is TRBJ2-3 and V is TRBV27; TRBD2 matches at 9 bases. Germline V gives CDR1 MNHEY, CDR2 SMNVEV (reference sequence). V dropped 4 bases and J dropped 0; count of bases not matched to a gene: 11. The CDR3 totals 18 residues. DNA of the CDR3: TGTGCCAGCAGTTCAACCGGGCGCGGGAGGGCTAGCACAGATACGCAGTATTTT. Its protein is CASSSTGRGRASTDTQYF.

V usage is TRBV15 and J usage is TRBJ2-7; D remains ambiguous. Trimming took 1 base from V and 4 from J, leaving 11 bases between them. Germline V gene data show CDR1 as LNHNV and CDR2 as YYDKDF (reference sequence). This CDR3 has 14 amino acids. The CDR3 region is CATSRALDGYEQYF. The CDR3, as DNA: TGTGCCACCAGCAGAGCTCTAGACGGTTACGAGCAGTACTTC.

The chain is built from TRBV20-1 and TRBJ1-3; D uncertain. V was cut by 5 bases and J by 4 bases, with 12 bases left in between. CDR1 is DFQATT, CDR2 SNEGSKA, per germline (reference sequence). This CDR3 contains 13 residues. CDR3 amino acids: CSAPEGWGNTIYF. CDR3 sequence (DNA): TGCAGTGCTCCTGAAGGGTGGGGAAACACCATATATTTT.

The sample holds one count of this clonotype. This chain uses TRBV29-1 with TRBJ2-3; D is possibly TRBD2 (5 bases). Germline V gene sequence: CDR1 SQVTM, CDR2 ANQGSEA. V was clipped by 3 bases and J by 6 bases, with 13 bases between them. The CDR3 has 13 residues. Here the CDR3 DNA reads TGCAGCGTTGATGGGCTAGCCGGTGATACGCAGTATTTT. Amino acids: CSVDGLAGDTQYF.

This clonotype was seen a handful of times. The CDR3 bases are TGTGCCAGCAGCCGCGATGGGGGCTATGGCTACACCTTC. Its translation: CASSRDGGYGYTF. The chain combines TRBV9 with TRBJ1-2, with D maybe TRBD1 (5 bases). The CDR3 is made up of 13 amino acids. Germline values: CDR1 SGDLS, CDR2 YYNGEE. The ends were cut back, 4 bases at V and 4 bases at J, with 11 bases in the middle. Complete variable domain (other parts from reference TRBV9 and TRBJ1-2): DSGVTQTPKHLITATGQRVTLRCSPRSGDLSVYWYQQSLDQGLQFLIQYYNGEERAKGNILERFSAQQFPDLHSELNLSSLELGDSALYFCASSRDGGYGYTFGSGTRLTVV.

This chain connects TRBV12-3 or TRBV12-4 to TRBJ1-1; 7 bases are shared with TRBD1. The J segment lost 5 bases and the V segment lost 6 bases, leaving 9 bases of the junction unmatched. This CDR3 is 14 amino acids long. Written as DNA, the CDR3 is TGTGCCAGCAGCCCGAGACAGGGCTGGACTGAAGCTTTCTTT. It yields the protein CASSPRQGWTEAFF.

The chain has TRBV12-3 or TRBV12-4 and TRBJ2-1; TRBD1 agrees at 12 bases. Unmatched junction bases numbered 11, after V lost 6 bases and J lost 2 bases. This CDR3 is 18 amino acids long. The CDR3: CASSPGTGGAAAYNEQFF. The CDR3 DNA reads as TGTGCCAGCAGCCCCGGGACAGGGGGCGCCGCTGCCTACAATGAGCAGTTCTTC.

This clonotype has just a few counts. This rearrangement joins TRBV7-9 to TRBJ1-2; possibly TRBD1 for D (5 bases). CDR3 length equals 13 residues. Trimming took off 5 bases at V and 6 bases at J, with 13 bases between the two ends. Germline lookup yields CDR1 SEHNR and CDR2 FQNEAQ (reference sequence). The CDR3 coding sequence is TGTGCCAGCAGCCCGGACAACACCGATGGCTACACCTTC. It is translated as CASSPDNTDGYTF.

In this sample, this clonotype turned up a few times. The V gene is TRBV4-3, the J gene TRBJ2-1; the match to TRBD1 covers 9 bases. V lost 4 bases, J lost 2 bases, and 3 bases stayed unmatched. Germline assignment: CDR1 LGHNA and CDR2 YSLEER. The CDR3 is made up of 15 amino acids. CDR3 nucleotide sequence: TGCGCCAGCAGCCGAGACAGGGGGACCTACAATGAGCAGTTCTTC. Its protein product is CASSRDRGTYNEQFF.

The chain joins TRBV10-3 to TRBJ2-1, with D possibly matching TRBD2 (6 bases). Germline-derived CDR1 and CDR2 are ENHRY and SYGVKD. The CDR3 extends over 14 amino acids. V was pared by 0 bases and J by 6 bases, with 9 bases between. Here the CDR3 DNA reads TGTGCCATCAGTGAGTCGCGCGGGACCAATGAGCAGTTCTTC. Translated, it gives CAISESRGTNEQFF.